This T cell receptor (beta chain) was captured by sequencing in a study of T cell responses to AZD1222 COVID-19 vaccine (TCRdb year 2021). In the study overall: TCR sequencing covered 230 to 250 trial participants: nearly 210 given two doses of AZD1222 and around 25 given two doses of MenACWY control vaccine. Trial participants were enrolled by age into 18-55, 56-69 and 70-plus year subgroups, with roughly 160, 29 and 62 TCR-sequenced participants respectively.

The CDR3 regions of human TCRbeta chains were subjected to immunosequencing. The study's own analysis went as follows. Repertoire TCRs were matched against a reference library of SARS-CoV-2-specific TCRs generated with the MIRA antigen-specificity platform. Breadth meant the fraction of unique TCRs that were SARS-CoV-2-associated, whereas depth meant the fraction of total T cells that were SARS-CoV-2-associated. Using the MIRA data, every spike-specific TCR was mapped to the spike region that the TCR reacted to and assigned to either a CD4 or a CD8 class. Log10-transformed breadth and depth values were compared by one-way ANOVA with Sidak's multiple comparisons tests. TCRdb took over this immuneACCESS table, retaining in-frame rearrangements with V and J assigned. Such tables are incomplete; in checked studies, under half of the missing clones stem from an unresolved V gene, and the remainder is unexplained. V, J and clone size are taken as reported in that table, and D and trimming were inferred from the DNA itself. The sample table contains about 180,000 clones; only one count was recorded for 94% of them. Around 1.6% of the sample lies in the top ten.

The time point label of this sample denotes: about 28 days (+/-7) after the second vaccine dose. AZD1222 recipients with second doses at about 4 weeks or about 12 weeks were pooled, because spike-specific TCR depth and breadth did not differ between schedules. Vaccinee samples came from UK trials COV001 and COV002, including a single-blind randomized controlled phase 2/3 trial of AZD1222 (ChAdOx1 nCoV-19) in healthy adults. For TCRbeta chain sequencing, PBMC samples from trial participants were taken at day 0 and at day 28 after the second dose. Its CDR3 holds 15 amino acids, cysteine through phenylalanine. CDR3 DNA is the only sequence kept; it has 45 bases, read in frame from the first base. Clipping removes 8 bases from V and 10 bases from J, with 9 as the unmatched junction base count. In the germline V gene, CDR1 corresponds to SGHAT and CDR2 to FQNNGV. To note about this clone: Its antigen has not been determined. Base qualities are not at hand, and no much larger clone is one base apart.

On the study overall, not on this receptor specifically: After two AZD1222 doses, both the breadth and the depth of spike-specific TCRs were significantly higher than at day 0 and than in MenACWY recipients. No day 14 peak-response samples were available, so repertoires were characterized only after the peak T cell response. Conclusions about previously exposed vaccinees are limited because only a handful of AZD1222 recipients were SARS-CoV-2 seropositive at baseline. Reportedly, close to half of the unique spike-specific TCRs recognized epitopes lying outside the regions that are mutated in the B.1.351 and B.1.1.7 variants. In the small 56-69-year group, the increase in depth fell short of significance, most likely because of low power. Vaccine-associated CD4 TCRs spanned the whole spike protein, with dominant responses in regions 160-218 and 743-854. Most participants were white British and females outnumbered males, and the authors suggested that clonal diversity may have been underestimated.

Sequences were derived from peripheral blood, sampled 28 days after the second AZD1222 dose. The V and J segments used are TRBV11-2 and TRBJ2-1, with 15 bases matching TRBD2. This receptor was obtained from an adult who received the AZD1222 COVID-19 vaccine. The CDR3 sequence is CASAGLAGGPGEQFF. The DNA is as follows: TGTGCCAGCGCCGGACTAGCGGGAGGGCCAGGGGAGCAGTTCTTC.